This T cell receptor beta chain was recorded in a study of blood T cells in healthy people across ages. General study findings and limits: Per-million-T-cell TCR beta diversity fell roughly linearly with age.

The second PCR ran roughly 7 to 12 cycles with a sample-barcoded 5' primer and J-beta primers. TCRdb ran MiXCR on the 5' RACE reads and lists one entry per CDR3 protein. The profile shows approximately 360,000 distinct CDR3 sequences, over 45% of them singletons. For this clonotype: The antigen is undetermined. This may arise from a read error, as a much more abundant clone is one base away.

The CDR3 is 16 residues long. Trimming removed 0 bases at V and 3 bases at J, with 12 bases between. Germline loops: CDR1 LGHNA, CDR2 YSLEER. Each individual donor underwent a draw of about 9.9 milliliters of peripheral blood. Each sample used at least 7 million PBMCs. The TCR was taken from a man aged 55 to 70 in good health. This chain joins TRBV4-3 and TRBJ2-1; D possibly uses TRBD1 or TRBD2 (5 bases each). The sequencing input was blood. The CDR3 here is CASSQDGAGGYNEQFF. The CDR3 coding sequence is TGCGCCAGCAGCCAAGATGGGGCCGGAGGCTACAATGAGCAGTTCTTC.